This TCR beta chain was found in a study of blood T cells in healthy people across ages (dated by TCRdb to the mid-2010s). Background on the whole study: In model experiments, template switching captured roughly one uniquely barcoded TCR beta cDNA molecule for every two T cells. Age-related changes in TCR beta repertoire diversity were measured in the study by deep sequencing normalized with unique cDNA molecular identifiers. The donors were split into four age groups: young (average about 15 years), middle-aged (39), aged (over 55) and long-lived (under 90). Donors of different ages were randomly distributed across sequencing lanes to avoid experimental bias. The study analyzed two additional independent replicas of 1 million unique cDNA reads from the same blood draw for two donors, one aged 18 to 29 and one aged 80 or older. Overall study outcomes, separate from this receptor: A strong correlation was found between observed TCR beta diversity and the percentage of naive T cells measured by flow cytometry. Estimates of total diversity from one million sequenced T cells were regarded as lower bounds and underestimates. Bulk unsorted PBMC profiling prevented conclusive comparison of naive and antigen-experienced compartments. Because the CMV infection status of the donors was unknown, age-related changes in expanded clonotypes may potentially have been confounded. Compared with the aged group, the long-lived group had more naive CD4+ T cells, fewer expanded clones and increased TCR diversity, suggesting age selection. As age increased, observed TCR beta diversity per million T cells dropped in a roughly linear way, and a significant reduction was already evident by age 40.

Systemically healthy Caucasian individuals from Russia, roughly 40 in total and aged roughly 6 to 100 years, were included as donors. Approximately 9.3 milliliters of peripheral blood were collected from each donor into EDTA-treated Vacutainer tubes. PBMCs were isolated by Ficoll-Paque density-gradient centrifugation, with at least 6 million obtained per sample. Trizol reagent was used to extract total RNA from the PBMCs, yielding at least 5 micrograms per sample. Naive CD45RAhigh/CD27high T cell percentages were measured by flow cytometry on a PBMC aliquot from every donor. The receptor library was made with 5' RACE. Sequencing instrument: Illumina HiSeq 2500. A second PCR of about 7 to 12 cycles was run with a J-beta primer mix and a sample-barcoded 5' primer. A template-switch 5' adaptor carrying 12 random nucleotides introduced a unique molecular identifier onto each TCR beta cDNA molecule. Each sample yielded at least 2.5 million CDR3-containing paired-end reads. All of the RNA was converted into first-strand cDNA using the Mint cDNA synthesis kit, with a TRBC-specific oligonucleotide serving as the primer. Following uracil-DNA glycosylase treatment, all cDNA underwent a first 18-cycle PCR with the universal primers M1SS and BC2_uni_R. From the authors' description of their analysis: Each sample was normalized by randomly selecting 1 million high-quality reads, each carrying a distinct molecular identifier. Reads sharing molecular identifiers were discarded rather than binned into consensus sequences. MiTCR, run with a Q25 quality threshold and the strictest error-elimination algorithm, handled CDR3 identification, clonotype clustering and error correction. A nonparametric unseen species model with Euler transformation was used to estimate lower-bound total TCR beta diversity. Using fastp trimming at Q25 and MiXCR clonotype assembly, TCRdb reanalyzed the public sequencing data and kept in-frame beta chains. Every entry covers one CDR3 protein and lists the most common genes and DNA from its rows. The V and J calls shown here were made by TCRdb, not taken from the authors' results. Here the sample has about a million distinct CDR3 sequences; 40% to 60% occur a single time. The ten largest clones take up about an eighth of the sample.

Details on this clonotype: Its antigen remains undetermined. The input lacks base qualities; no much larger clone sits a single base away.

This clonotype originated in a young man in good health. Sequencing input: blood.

This receptor has the CDR3 CASSQVEGQGLEQFF. The DNA sequence follows: TGCGCCAGCAGCCAAGTGGAAGGACAGGGGCTTGAGCAGTTCTTC. The rearrangement combines TRBV4-1 with TRBJ2-1; 9 junctional bases match TRBD1. Inclusive of the bounding cysteine and phenylalanine, the CDR3 is 15 residues long. Just CDR3 DNA is preserved here, 45 bases in frame from base 1. CDR1 and CDR2, per the germline V gene, are MGHRA and YSYEKL. Trimming removed 1 base from V and 9 bases from J; the gene matches leave 7 bases unexplained.